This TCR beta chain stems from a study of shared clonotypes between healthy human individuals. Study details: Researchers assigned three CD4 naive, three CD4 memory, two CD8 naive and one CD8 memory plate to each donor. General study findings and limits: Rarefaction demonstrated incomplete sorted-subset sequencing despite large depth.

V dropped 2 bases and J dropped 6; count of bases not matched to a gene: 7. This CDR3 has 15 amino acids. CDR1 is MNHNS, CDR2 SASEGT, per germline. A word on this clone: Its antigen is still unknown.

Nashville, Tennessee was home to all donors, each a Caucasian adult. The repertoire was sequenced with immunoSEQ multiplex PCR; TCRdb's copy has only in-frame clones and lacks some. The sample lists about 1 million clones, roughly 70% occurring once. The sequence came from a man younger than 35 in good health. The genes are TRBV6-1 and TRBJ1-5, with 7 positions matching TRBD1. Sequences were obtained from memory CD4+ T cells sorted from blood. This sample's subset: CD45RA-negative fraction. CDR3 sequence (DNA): TGTGCCAGCAGTGAACTGCGACAGGGTAGTCAGCCCCAGCATTTT. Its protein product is CASSELRQGSQPQHF.